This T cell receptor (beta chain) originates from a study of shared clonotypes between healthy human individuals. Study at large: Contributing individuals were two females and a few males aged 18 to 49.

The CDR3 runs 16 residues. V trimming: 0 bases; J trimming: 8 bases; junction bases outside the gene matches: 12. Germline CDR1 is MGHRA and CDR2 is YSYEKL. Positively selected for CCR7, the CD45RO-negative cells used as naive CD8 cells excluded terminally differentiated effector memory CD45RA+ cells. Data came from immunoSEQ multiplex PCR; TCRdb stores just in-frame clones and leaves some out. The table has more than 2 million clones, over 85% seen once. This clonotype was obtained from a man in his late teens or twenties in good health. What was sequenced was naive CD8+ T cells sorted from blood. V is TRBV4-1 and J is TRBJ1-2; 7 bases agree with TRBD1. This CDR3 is CASSQDKAGGYWGYTF. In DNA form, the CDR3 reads TGCGCCAGCAGCCAAGATAAGGCAGGGGGGTACTGGGGCTACACCTTC.